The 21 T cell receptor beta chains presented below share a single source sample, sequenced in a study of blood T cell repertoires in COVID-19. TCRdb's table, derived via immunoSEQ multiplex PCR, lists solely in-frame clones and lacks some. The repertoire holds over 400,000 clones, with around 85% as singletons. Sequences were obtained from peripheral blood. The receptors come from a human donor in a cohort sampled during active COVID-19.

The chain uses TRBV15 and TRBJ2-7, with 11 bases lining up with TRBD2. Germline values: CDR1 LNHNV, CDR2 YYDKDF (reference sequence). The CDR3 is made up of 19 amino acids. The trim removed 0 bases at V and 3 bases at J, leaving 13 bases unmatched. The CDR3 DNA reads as TGTGCCACCAGCAGAGATGCGGCTAGCGGGAGGACCATGTTCTACGAGCAGTACTTC. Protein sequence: CATSRDAASGRTMFYEQYF.

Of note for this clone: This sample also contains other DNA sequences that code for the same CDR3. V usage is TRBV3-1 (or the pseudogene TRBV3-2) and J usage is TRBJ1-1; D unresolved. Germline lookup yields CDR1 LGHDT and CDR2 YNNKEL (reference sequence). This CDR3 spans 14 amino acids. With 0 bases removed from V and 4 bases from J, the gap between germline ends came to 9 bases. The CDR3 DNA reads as TGTGCCAGCAGCCAAGAGGAAGGAGTCACTGAAGCTTTCTTT. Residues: CASSQEEGVTEAFF.

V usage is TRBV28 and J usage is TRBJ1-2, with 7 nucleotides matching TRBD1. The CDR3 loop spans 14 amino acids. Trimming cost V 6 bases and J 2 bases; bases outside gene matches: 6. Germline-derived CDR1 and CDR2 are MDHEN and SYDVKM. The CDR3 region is CASRVSQGNYGYTF. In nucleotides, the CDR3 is TGTGCCAGCAGGGTTTCACAGGGGAACTATGGCTACACCTTC.

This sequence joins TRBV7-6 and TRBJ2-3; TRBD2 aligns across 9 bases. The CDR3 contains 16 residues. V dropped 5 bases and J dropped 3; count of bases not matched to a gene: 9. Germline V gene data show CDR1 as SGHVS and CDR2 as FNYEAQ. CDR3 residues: CASSPSPGLATDTQYF. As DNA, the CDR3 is TGTGCCAGCAGCCCGTCGCCGGGACTAGCAACAGATACGCAGTATTTT.

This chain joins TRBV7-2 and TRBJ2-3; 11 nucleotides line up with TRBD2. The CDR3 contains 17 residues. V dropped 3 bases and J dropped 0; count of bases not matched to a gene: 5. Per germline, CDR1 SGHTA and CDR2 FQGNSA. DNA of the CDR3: TGTGCCAGCAGCTTCCAGTGGACTAGCGGGAGCACAGATACGCAGTATTTT. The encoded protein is CASSFQWTSGSTDTQYF. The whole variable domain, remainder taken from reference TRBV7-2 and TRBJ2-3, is GAGVSQSPSNKVTEKGKDVELRCDPISGHTALYWYRQSLGQGLEFLIYFQGNSAPDKSGLPSDRFSAERTGGSVSTLTIQRTQQEDSAVYLCASSFQWTSGSTDTQYFGPGTRLTVL.

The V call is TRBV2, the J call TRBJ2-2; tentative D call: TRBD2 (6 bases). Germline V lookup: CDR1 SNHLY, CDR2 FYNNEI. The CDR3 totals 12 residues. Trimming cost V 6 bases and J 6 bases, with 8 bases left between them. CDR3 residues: CASREGPGELFF. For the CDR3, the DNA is TGTGCCAGCAGGGAGGGACCCGGGGAGCTGTTTTTT.

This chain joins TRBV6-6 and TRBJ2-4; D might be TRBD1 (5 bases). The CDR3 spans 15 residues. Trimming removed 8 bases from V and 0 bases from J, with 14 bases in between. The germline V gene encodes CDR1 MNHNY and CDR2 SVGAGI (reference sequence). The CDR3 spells CASCSTDLAKNIQYF. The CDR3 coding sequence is TGTGCCAGCTGTTCGACAGACCTAGCCAAAAACATTCAGTACTTC.

Here the CDR3 DNA reads TGTGCCAGCAGCCCCGGTGGGAGCTACGAGCAGTACTTC. As protein: CASSPGGSYEQYF. This chain connects TRBV5-4 to TRBJ2-7, with a weak D call TRBD2 (5 bases). CDR3 length: 13 residues. V gave up 4 bases and J gave up 3 bases, with 11 bases separating them. The V gene's germline CDR1 is SGHNT and CDR2 YYREEE (reference sequence).

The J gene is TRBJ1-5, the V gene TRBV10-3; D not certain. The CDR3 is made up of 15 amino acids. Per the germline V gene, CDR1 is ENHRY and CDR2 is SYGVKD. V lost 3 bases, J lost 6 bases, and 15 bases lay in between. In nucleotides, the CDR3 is TGTGCCATCAGTGATCCGAGAGAGGGAACTCAGCCCCAGCATTTT. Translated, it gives CAISDPREGTQPQHF.

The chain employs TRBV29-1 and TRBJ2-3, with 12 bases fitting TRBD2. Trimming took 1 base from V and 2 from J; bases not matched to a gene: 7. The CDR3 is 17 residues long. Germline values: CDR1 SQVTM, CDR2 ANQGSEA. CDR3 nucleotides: TGCAGCGTTGAAGGCACTAGCGGGAGGATCCCCACAGATACGCAGTATTTT. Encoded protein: CSVEGTSGRIPTDTQYF.

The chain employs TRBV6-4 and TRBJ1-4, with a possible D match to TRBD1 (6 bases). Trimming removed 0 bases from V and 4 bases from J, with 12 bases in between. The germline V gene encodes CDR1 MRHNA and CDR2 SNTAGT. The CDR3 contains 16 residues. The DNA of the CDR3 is TGTGCCAGCAGTGACTCGGGGTCCAGGGGTAATGAAAAACTGTTTTTT. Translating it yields CASSDSGSRGNEKLFF.

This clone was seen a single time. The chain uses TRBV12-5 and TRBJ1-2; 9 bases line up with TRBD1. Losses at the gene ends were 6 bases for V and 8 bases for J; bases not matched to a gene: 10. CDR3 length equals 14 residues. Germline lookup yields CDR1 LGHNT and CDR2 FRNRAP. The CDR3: CASGILQGAEGYTF. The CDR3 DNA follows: TGTGCTAGTGGCATCTTACAGGGGGCAGAGGGCTACACCTTC.

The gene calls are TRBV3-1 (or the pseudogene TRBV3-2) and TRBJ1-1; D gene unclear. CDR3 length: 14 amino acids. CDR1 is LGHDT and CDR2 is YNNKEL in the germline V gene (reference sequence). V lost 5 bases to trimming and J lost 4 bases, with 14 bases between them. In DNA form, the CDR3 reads TGTGCCAGCAGCTTATCCCATTTCAGCACTGAAGCTTTCTTT. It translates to CASSLSHFSTEAFF.

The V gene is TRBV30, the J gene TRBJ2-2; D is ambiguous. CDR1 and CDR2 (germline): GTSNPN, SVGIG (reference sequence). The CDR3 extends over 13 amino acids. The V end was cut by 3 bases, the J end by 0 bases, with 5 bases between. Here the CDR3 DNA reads TGTGCCTGGAGGGGCACGAACACCGGGGAGCTGTTTTTT. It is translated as CAWRGTNTGELFF.

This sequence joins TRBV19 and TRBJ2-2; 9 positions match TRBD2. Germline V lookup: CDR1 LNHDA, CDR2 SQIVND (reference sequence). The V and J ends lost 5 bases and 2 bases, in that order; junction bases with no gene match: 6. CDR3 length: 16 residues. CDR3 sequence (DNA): TGTGCCAGTAGTTTGAGCGGGAGGAGTAACACCGGGGAGCTGTTTTTT. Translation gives CASSLSGRSNTGELFF. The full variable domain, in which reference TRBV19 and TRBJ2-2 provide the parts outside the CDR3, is DGGITQSPKYLFRKEGQNVTLSCEQNLNHDAMYWYRQDPGQGLRLIYYSQIVNDFQKGDIAEGYSVSREKKESFPLTVTSAQKNPTAFYLCASSLSGRSNTGELFFGEGSRLTVL.

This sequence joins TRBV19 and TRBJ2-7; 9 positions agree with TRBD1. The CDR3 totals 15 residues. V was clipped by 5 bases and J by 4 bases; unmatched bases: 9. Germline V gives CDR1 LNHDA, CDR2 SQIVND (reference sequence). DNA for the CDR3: TGTGCCAGTAGTTTCTCGGACAGGGGTGCGTACGAGCAGTACTTC. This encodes CASSFSDRGAYEQYF.

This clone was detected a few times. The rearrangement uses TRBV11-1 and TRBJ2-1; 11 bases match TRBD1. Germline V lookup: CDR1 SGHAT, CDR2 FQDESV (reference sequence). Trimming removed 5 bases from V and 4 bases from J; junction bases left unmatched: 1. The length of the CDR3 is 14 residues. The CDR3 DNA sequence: TGTGCCAGCAGCAGGGACAGGGGGTACAATGAGCAGTTCTTC. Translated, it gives CASSRDRGYNEQFF.

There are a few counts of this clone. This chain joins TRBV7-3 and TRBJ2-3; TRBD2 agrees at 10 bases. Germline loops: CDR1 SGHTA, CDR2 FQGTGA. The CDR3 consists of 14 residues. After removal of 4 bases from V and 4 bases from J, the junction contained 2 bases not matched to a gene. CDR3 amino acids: CASSSGLAADTQYF. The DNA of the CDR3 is TGTGCCAGCAGCTCCGGACTAGCGGCAGATACGCAGTATTTT.

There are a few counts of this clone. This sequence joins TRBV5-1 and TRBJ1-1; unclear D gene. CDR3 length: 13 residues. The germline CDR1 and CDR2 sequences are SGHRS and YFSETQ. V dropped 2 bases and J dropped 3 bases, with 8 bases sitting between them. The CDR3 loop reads CASSFVEDTEAFF. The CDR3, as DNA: TGCGCCAGCAGCTTCGTCGAGGACACTGAAGCTTTCTTT.

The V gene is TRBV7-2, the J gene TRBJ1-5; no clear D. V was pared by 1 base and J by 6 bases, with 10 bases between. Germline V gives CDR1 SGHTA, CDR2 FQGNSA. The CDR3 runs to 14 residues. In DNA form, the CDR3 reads TGTGCCAGCAGCTTAGGTATAAGCGGTCAGCCCCAGCATTTT. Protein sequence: CASSLGISGQPQHF.

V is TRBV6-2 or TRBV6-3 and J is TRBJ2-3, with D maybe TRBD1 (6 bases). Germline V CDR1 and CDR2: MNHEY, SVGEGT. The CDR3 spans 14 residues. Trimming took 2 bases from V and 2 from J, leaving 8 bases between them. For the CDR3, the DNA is TGTGCCAGCAGTTACGACAGGTTCACAGATACGCAGTATTTT. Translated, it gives CASSYDRFTDTQYF.